This T cell receptor (beta chain) is drawn from a study of blood T cells in healthy people across ages. Broader study findings: Among T cells, TCR beta diversity per million cells dropped roughly linearly as age rose.

CDR3 length equals 14 residues. Germline assignment: CDR1 KGHDR and CDR2 SFDVKD. Regarding this clonotype: Its antigen is as yet unknown.

A second PCR of roughly 7 to 11 cycles used a sample-barcoded 5' primer and a J-beta primer mix. TCRdb reanalysed the 5' RACE reads using MiXCR and keeps one entry per CDR3 protein. Among over a million distinct CDR3 sequences listed, approximately 26% were seen once. The sample was also reused in another study, on T cells of mothers and their children. That paper adds: Sequencing returned over 9 million TCR beta CDR3 reads per mother and about 3 million per child.

Input material: blood. The TCR comes from a girl aged 2-10 years in good health. J is TRBJ2-5 and V is TRBV24-1; 7 bases fit TRBD1. Judging by the DNA end, TRBJ2-1 fits better; the J call may be wrong. This CDR3 is CATRDRDAYNEQFF. In nucleotides, the CDR3 is TGTGCCACCAGAGACAGGGATGCCTACAATGAGCAGTTCTTC.